A single sample is the source of the 20 T cell receptor beta chains below, sequenced in a study of beta chain features in type 1 diabetes. Investigators reverse transcribed all isolated RNA, so they sequenced expressed TCRB transcripts. Using immunoSEQ multiplex PCR, the repertoire was profiled, and TCRdb retains in-frame clones only, with some absent. The sample contains 680,000 or so clones, about a sixth of which appear only once. The sequencing input was naive CD4+ T cells from blood. The receptors were gathered from a man between 18 and 35 years old in good health.

This clone has more than one count but fewer than ten. V and J are TRBV5-1 and TRBJ1-5; 8 nucleotides align to TRBD1. Germline CDR1 is SGHRS and CDR2 is YFSETQ. This CDR3 has 15 amino acids. Germline trimming cut 4 bases from V and 6 bases from J; bases unmatched to any gene: 9. The CDR3 loop is CASSTTGELSQPQHF. DNA of the CDR3: TGCGCCAGCAGCACGACAGGGGAGTTGAGTCAGCCCCAGCATTTT.

This chain links TRBV21-1 with TRBJ1-5. TRBV21-1 is termed a pseudogene. This CDR3 contains 16 residues. CDR3 protein: CASSNGPFKGSQPQHF. For the CDR3, the DNA is TGTGCCAGCAGCAACGGGCCTTTTAAAGGTAGTCAGCCCCAGCATTTT.

This clone showed up many times. This chain joins TRBV4-3 and TRBJ1-3; D is unclear. The CDR3 consists of 15 residues. The V gene lost 0 bases and the J gene lost 0 bases, with 6 bases spanning the gap. Germline V gene lookup returns CDR1 LGHNA and CDR2 YSLEER. The CDR3 DNA sequence: TGCGCCAGCAGCCAAGACACACTCTCTGGAAACACCATATATTTT. Its protein product is CASSQDTLSGNTIYF.

A few counts support this clone. The chain combines TRBV7-2 with TRBJ1-3; 7 bases agree with TRBD1. The germline gives CDR1 SGHTA, CDR2 FQGNSA. J lost 0 bases, V lost 2 bases, and 4 bases had no gene match. The CDR3 is made up of 16 amino acids. The CDR3 DNA sequence: TGTGCCAGCAGCTTACAGGGACAGCTCTCTGGAAACACCATATATTTT. It is translated as CASSLQGQLSGNTIYF.

V and J are TRBV5-1 and TRBJ1-2, with D unresolved. Per germline, CDR1 SGHRS and CDR2 YFSETQ. The V and J ends lost 0 bases and 3 bases respectively, with 6 bases between them. The CDR3 sequence is 13 residues long. Written as DNA, the CDR3 is TGCGCCAGCAGCTTGGAGGCAGACTATGGCTACACCTTC. Translating it yields CASSLEADYGYTF.

V gene TRBV7-9 combines with J gene TRBJ1-5; 7 positions match TRBD1. CDR1 and CDR2 (germline): SEHNR, FQNEAQ (reference sequence). CDR3 length: 16 residues. V was pared by 1 base and J by 4 bases, with 7 bases of the junction left unmatched. Here the CDR3 reads CASSLVYRGKNQPQHF. The CDR3 region has the DNA TGTGCCAGCAGCTTAGTATACAGGGGAAAAAATCAGCCCCAGCATTTT. The entire variable domain, with the rest obtained from reference TRBV7-9 and TRBJ1-5, is as follows: DTGVSQNPRHKITKRGQNVTFRCDPISEHNRLYWYRQTLGQGPEFLTYFQNEAQLEKSRLLSDRFSAERPKGSFSTLEIQRTEQGDSAMYLCASSLVYRGKNQPQHFGDGTRLSIL.

The chain carries TRBV5-6 and TRBJ1-5, with D possibly TRBD1 on 5 matching bases. The CDR3 runs 14 residues. Deletions cut 1 base from V and 6 bases from J, with 11 bases between. CDR1 is SGHDT, CDR2 YYEEEE, per germline. The CDR3 region is CASSLWQGPQPQHF. The CDR3 region has the DNA TGTGCCAGCAGCTTGTGGCAGGGCCCTCAGCCCCAGCATTTT. The whole variable domain, remainder taken from reference TRBV5-6 and TRBJ1-5, is DAGVTQSPTHLIKTRGQQVTLRCSPKSGHDTVSWYQQALGQGPQFIFQYYEEEERQRGNFPDRFSGHQFPNYSSELNVNALLLGDSALYLCASSLWQGPQPQHFGDGTRLSIL.

This clone was seen more than once but under ten times. V gene TRBV30 combines with J gene TRBJ1-1, with no clear D. The V end was cut by 3 bases, the J end by 6 bases, with 11 bases between. In germline, CDR1 is GTSNPN, CDR2 SVGIG (reference sequence). The CDR3 runs 12 residues. CDR3 DNA: TGTGCCTGGAGCGTCGAGTACCCTGAAGCTTTCTTT. Translating it yields CAWSVEYPEAFF.

This chain connects TRBV7-8 to TRBJ2-5; 9 bases line up with TRBD1. Germline V gene lookup returns CDR1 SGHVS and CDR2 FQNEAQ. The trim removed 1 base at V and 5 bases at J, leaving 11 bases unmatched. CDR3 length: 17 residues. The CDR3 loop reads CASSLDHRTGVGETQYF. For the CDR3, the DNA is TGTGCCAGCAGCTTAGACCACAGGACAGGGGTTGGGGAGACCCAGTACTTC.

The V and J genes are TRBV4-1 and TRBJ1-5, with 7 bases that match TRBD1. V lost 4 bases, J lost 7 bases, and 7 bases stayed unmatched. The CDR3 sequence is 14 residues long. The V gene's germline CDR1 is MGHRA and CDR2 YSYEKL. The CDR3 bases are TGCGCCAGCAGCCCGACAGGGTTGAAACAGCCCCAGCATTTT. Protein sequence: CASSPTGLKQPQHF.

The chain carries TRBV14 and TRBJ1-3; maybe TRBD1 (5 bases). CDR1 and CDR2 (germline): SGHDN, FVKESK. V was shortened by 3 bases and J by 11 bases, with 23 bases between the two germline ends. CDR3 length equals 16 residues. This chain's CDR3 is CASSQDRTGGPRAIYF. The CDR3 nucleotides are TGTGCCAGCAGCCAGGACCGGACGGGCGGGCCCAGGGCCATATATTTT.

This clone has only a few counts. The rearrangement uses TRBV19 and TRBJ1-4; TRBD1 might be the D (6 bases). The CDR3 contains 14 residues. Per the germline V gene, CDR1 is LNHDA and CDR2 is SQIVND (reference sequence). Trimming took 4 bases from V and 8 from J, leaving 14 bases between them. The CDR3, as DNA: TGTGCCAGTAGTACTCTAGGGGGATGGGAAAAACTGTTTTTT. Translated: CASSTLGGWEKLFF.

This clone has a handful of counts. The chain combines TRBV7-2 with TRBJ1-1; D is unclear. Germline V CDR1 and CDR2: SGHTA, FQGNSA. The length of the CDR3 is 13 residues. Deletions cut 3 bases from V and 4 bases from J, with 9 bases between. The CDR3 DNA is TGTGCCAGCAGCTTTGGGATCCTCACTGAAGCTTTCTTT. It translates to CASSFGILTEAFF.

This sequence joins TRBV2 and TRBJ2-3; D call uncertain. The V and J ends lost 7 bases and 0 bases respectively, with 14 bases between them. CDR1 is SNHLY, CDR2 FYNNEI, per germline. This CDR3 region has 15 residues. As DNA, the CDR3 is TGTGCCAGCACCTCGGTGGCGGCTAGCACAGATACGCAGTATTTT. As protein: CASTSVAASTDTQYF. Using reference TRBV2 and TRBJ2-3 for the parts outside the CDR3, the full variable domain is EPEVTQTPSHQVTQMGQEVILRCVPISNHLYFYWYRQILGQKVEFLVSFYNNEISEKSEIFDDQFSVERPDGSNFTLKIRSTKLEDSAMYFCASTSVAASTDTQYFGPGTRLTVL.

The rearrangement uses TRBV5-4 and TRBJ1-2, with D unresolved. The V gene's germline CDR1 is SGHNT and CDR2 YYREEE (reference sequence). With 0 bases removed from V and 5 bases from J, the gap between germline ends came to 5 bases. The CDR3 is made up of 12 amino acids. CDR3 nucleotides: TGTGCCAGCAGCTTGGTGGGGTATGGCTACACCTTC. This codes for CASSLVGYGYTF.

The CDR3 is CASSPGSLKSTQYF. The CDR3 bases are TGTGCCAGCAGCCCCGGGAGCCTTAAAAGTACGCAGTATTTT. This chain connects TRBV6-6 to TRBJ2-3, with a possible D match to TRBD2 (6 bases). The V end lost 6 bases, the J end lost 8 bases, and 18 bases lay between the germline ends. Germline V gives CDR1 MNHNY, CDR2 SVGAGI (reference sequence). This CDR3 has 14 residues.

This clone was found a few times. This chain links TRBV10-3 with TRBJ1-4; 8 bases are shared with TRBD1. The ends lost 10 bases at V and 7 bases at J; junction bases unmatched: 5. Germline V CDR1 and CDR2: ENHRY, SYGVKD. The CDR3 spans 12 residues. The CDR3 spells CATQGAGEKLFF. CDR3 DNA sequence: TGTGCCACCCAGGGGGCGGGTGAAAAACTGTTTTTT.

The J gene is TRBJ1-1, the V gene TRBV6-5; D remains ambiguous. In germline, CDR1 is MNHEY, CDR2 SVGAGI. The CDR3 totals 15 residues. V was cut by 0 bases and J by 1 base, with 9 bases left in between. CDR3 residues: CASSYSGPANTEAFF. In DNA form, the CDR3 reads TGTGCCAGCAGTTACTCCGGACCCGCGAACACTGAAGCTTTCTTT.

This clone was seen a handful of times. The V and J genes are TRBV12-5 and TRBJ2-3, with D unresolved. The CDR3 spans 13 residues. Deletions cut 4 bases from V and 1 base from J, with 6 bases between. Looked up from germline, CDR1 is LGHNT and CDR2 is FRNRAP. CDR3 sequence reads: CASGSPGTDTQYF. CDR3 sequence (DNA): TGTGCTAGTGGTTCCCCCGGCACAGATACGCAGTATTTT. The complete variable domain, with remaining parts taken from reference TRBV12-5 and TRBJ2-3, reads DARVTQTPRHKVTEMGQEVTMRCQPILGHNTVFWYRQTMMQGLELLAYFRNRAPLDDSGMPKDRFSAEMPDATLATLKIQPSEPRDSAVYFCASGSPGTDTQYFGPGTRLTVL.

The J gene is TRBJ2-7, the V gene TRBV28; TRBD1 agrees at 10 bases. The V gene end was trimmed by 6 bases and the J gene end by 0 bases; junction bases not matched to a gene: 5. CDR1 and CDR2 (germline): MDHEN, SYDVKM. The CDR3 consists of 15 residues. CDR3 loop: CASRTGTGASYEQYF. The CDR3 coding sequence is TGTGCCAGCAGAACCGGGACAGGGGCCTCCTACGAGCAGTACTTC.